These 23 T cell receptor beta chains were all obtained from the same sample, sequenced in a study of T cells after yellow fever vaccination. Each CDR3 protein is one row after TCRdb ran MiXCR on the 5' RACE reads. Altogether a few hundred thousand distinct CDR3 sequences are present, 6.5% to 8.5% being singletons, with the ten largest covering 18%. The sequencing used PBMCs, collected about 49 days after the first yellow fever vaccination. These TCRs come from a young man who received the YFV17D yellow fever vaccine.

Many counts were recorded for this clonotype. The chain uses TRBV12-3 or TRBV12-4 and TRBJ2-7; a weak D match, TRBD2 (5 bases). Trimming left V 6 bases short and J 4 bases short, with 7 bases between. The CDR3 is made up of 11 amino acids. The CDR3 bases are TGTGCCAGCAGCCGAGGGTACGAGCAGTACTTC. Translation gives CASSRGYEQYF.

V gene TRBV6-1 combines with J gene TRBJ1-2, with no clear D. Germline-derived CDR1 and CDR2 are MNHNS and SASEGT. This CDR3 has 13 residues. The V end was cut by 8 bases, the J end by 8 bases, with 18 bases between. The CDR3 protein is CASGRGVLDGYTF. In DNA form, the CDR3 reads TGTGCCAGCGGACGTGGGGTTCTAGACGGCTACACCTTC.

This clonotype was observed many times. The chain links TRBV6-2 or TRBV6-3 to TRBJ2-5; D not resolved. Germline V CDR1 and CDR2: MNHEY, SVGEGT. Trimming took off 6 bases at V and 5 bases at J, with 10 bases between the two ends. This CDR3 contains 12 residues. The CDR3 spells CASSSTSETQYF. CDR3 DNA sequence: TGTGCCAGCAGCTCCACATCCGAGACCCAGTACTTC.

This clonotype was counted many times. The chain recombines TRBV12-3 or TRBV12-4 with TRBJ1-3; TRBD1 is a possible D gene (6 bases). The CDR3 loop spans 15 amino acids. Between the trimmed V and J ends, which lost 3 bases and 7 bases, there was a span of 16 bases. CDR3 sequence reads: CASSFLGAIGNTIYF. The CDR3 coding sequence is TGTGCCAGCAGTTTCTTGGGGGCAATTGGGAACACCATATATTTT.

This clonotype has more than one count but fewer than ten. This chain joins TRBV5-6 and TRBJ1-6, with D uncertain. Germline V gene data show CDR1 as SGHDT and CDR2 as YYEEEE. This CDR3 has 13 amino acids. The V and J ends lost 4 bases and 7 bases respectively, with 9 bases between them. The CDR3 DNA follows: TGTGCCAGCAGCCGCAGGCTCAATTCACCCCTCCACTTT. It yields the protein CASSRRLNSPLHF.

This clonotype was counted at least ten times. This CDR3 reads CASSYLSYSNSPLHF. The CDR3 coding sequence is TGTGCCAGCAGTTACCTAAGTTACAGCAATTCACCCCTCCACTTT. The chain uses TRBV6-5 and TRBJ1-6; no reliable D call. Germline V gives CDR1 MNHEY, CDR2 SVGAGI. The V gene lost 2 bases and the J gene lost 7 bases, with 12 bases spanning the gap. This CDR3 comprises 15 residues.

This clonotype has more than one count but fewer than ten. CDR3 in amino acids: CASSTTRDTLYGYTF. The CDR3, as DNA: TGTGCCAGCAGCACTACCCGGGACACGCTCTATGGCTACACCTTC. The rearrangement joins TRBV7-9 to TRBJ1-2; weak D call: TRBD1 (6 bases). Germline CDR1 and CDR2: SEHNR and FQNEAQ (reference sequence). The V end was cut by 5 bases, the J end by 4 bases, with 17 bases between. This CDR3 region has 15 residues.

This clonotype was counted between two and nine times. The genes are TRBV6-2 or TRBV6-3 and TRBJ2-3; TRBD1 agrees at 9 bases. The CDR3 totals 13 residues. Looked up from germline, CDR1 is MNHEY and CDR2 is SVGEGT. The V segment lost 6 bases and the J segment 6 bases; nucleotides outside the gene matches: 4. The CDR3 DNA follows: TGTGCCAGCAGCCGGGACAGGGCCGATACGCAGTATTTT. Protein product: CASSRDRADTQYF.

This chain uses TRBV4-1 with TRBJ2-2, with 8 bases identical to TRBD1. The CDR3 runs 19 residues. Per the germline V gene, CDR1 is MGHRA and CDR2 is YSYEKL. Trimming removed 1 base from V and 4 bases from J; junction bases left unmatched: 14. The CDR3 coding sequence is TGCGCCAGCAGCCAAGCCCAGGTCGCAGGGGGCACGGGCACCGGGGAGCTGTTTTTT. It yields the protein CASSQAQVAGGTGTGELFF.

Written as DNA, the CDR3 is TGTGCCAGCAGTTTTTACTTAGCGGCTTTCTTT. It translates to CASSFYLAAFF. This sequence joins TRBV12-3 or TRBV12-4 and TRBJ1-1, with unresolved D. The CDR3 length is 11 residues. Between the trimmed V and J ends, which lost 3 bases and 11 bases, there was a span of 10 bases.

This clonotype has only a few counts. The chain recombines TRBV6-2 or TRBV6-3 with TRBJ2-1, with TRBD2 as a possible D gene (5 bases). The CDR3 spans 13 residues. V was trimmed by 6 bases and J by 6 bases, leaving 12 bases between them. Germline CDR1 reads MNHEY; CDR2 reads SVGEGT. CDR3 nucleotides: TGTGCCAGCAGCCGAAGGAGGCTCAATGAGCAGTTCTTC. This sequence encodes CASSRRRLNEQFF.

J is TRBJ2-5 and V is TRBV5-1; 8 nucleotides line up with TRBD2. The CDR3 is 15 residues long. V shed 1 base, J shed 2 bases, and the junction held 4 bases outside the gene matches. Germline V gives CDR1 SGHRS, CDR2 YFSETQ. DNA for the CDR3: TGCGCCAGCAGCTTGTCCGCGGGAGGTCAAGAGACCCAGTACTTC. Protein sequence: CASSLSAGGQETQYF.

This clonotype was observed a handful of times. The chain links TRBV29-1 to TRBJ1-1, with a weak D call TRBD1 (6 bases). V lost 5 bases, J lost 1 base, and 14 bases lay in between. The germline CDR1 and CDR2 sequences are SQVTM and ANQGSEA. The CDR3 length is 14 residues. The CDR3 coding sequence is TGCAGCGTTCCCTACCAGGGGCAGAACACTGAAGCTTTCTTT. This codes for CSVPYQGQNTEAFF.

This clonotype was counted between two and nine times. The rearrangement uses TRBV6-2 or TRBV6-3 and TRBJ2-3, with 9 bases matching TRBD2. CDR1 is MNHEY, CDR2 SVGEGT, per germline. J lost 4 bases, V lost 6 bases, and 11 bases had no gene match. This CDR3 comprises 16 residues. DNA of the CDR3: TGTGCCAGCAGGCATAGACCGGGACTAGCCCCAGATACGCAGTATTTT. Translation: CASRHRPGLAPDTQYF.

The rearrangement joins TRBV9 to TRBJ2-3; D tentatively fits TRBD1 or TRBD2 (7 bases each). CDR3 size: 14 residues. Germline V gene sequence: CDR1 SGDLS, CDR2 YYNGEE. V was shortened by 6 bases and J by 5 bases, with 16 bases between the two germline ends. DNA of the CDR3: TGTGCCAGCACCAGGGGGGGATCGGGAGATACGCAGTATTTT. Protein: CASTRGGSGDTQYF.

The chain joins TRBV12-3 or TRBV12-4 to TRBJ1-1; tentatively, D is TRBD1 (6 bases). CDR3 length: 12 amino acids. Trimming stripped 10 bases from V and 11 bases from J, with 20 bases between. The CDR3 reads CATTGRVGAAFF. The CDR3 coding sequence is TGTGCCACAACAGGGAGGGTAGGGGCGGCTTTCTTT.

The table lists this clonotype with a few counts. This chain connects TRBV9 to TRBJ2-1, with 10 bases matching TRBD2. Trimming removed 3 bases from V and 6 bases from J; junction bases left unmatched: 9. There are 16 residues in the CDR3. The germline V gene has CDR1 SGDLS and CDR2 YYNGEE. The CDR3, as DNA: TGTGCCAGCAGCGCGGGAAGCGGGGGGGCCTCCAATGAGCAGTTCTTC. Its protein is CASSAGSGGASNEQFF.

In its sample, this clonotype was seen a few times. The J gene is TRBJ1-4, the V gene TRBV5-1; D may be TRBD1 (6 bases). This CDR3 has 15 amino acids. From germline, CDR1 is SGHRS and CDR2 YFSETQ. V gave up 0 bases and J gave up 4 bases, with 10 bases separating them. DNA for the CDR3: TGCGCCAGCAGCTTGGAGACAGGATATAATGAAAAACTGTTTTTT. The encoded protein is CASSLETGYNEKLFF.

There are a few counts of this clonotype. V and J are TRBV7-2 and TRBJ1-6, with 8 positions matching TRBD1. The CDR3 totals 16 residues. CDR1 is SGHTA, CDR2 FQGNSA, per germline. The V and J ends lost 7 bases and 12 bases, in that order; junction bases with no gene match: 17. This CDR3 is CASTRLWAGGWVPLHF. CDR3 bases: TGTGCCAGCACCCGTTTATGGGCAGGGGGCTGGGTACCCCTCCACTTT.

This clonotype was detected only a few times. The rearrangement uses TRBV3-1 and TRBJ2-1; possible D gene TRBD1, 5 bases. Looked up from germline, CDR1 is LGHDT and CDR2 is YNNKEL (reference sequence). This CDR3 comprises 17 residues. V lost 0 bases and J lost 6, with 18 bases in between. CDR3 sequence: CASSQDLGPLFSNEQFF. As DNA, the CDR3 is TGTGCCAGCAGCCAAGATCTGGGGCCACTCTTTTCCAATGAGCAGTTCTTC.

This rearrangement joins TRBV4-1 to TRBJ2-5, with D uncertain. Germline assignment: CDR1 MGHRA and CDR2 YSYEKL. Trimming stripped 1 base from V and 5 bases from J, with 8 bases between. The CDR3 has 13 amino acids. The CDR3 spells CASSQAPPETQYF. CDR3 sequence (DNA): TGCGCCAGCAGCCAAGCCCCCCCCGAGACCCAGTACTTC.

This clonotype has a count of ten or more. J is TRBJ2-7 and V is TRBV7-2, with 7 bases matching TRBD2. The germline CDR1 and CDR2 sequences are SGHTA and FQGNSA. The CDR3 is made up of 15 amino acids. The trim removed 0 bases at V and 3 bases at J, leaving 5 bases unmatched. In nucleotides, the CDR3 is TGTGCCAGCAGCTTAGCGGGCGGGGGTAGCTACGAGCAGTACGTC. It is translated as CASSLAGGGSYEQYV.

The rearrangement joins TRBV18 to TRBJ1-1, with D unclear. Germline V gene data show CDR1 as KGHSH and CDR2 as LQKENI. The CDR3 spans 12 residues. V lost 5 bases and J 2 bases, leaving 6 bases between the germline ends. As DNA, the CDR3 is TGTGCCAGCTCATCTTTTAACACTGAAGCTTTCTTT. Protein: CASSSFNTEAFF.